This T cell receptor (beta chain) stems from a study of tissue-resident memory T cells in lung cancer (dated by TCRdb to between 2019 and 2020). In the study overall: TCR beta-chain sequencing compared paired tumor TRM and tumor non-TRM populations from ten or so lung cancer patients.

The sequencer was an Illumina MiSeq. TCR sequencing libraries incorporated unique molecular identifiers and were indexed with TruSeq single indexes. Under the source paper's analysis protocol: TCR reads were mapped and error-corrected with MIGEC v1.2.7 and were then analyzed with VDJtools v1.1.7, with default settings applied for both tools. Shannon-Wiener and inverse Simpson indices were computed in VDJtools to quantify repertoire diversity. Expanded TCRbeta clonotypes were defined by a frequency threshold of at least three. Statistical comparisons of TCR diversity between tumor TRM and non-TRM populations used Wilcoxon rank-sum tests across around 10 patients. In TCRdb, the public reads were trimmed at Q25 with fastp and aligned with MiXCR, with productive beta chains retained. Entries that share a CDR3 protein sequence are merged under the most common genes and DNA. For this entry, the V and J calls and clone size follow TCRdb and not the study's own pipeline. In this sample the table shows about 260 distinct CDR3 sequences, less than 20% of which occur a single time. Around 68% of the sample is in the top ten clones.

CD8+ T cells were sorted by CD103 expression on a BD FACSAria-II directly into ice-cold TRIzol LS reagent. Freshly resected lung tumor tissue was obtained at surgical resection. Fresh cells were Fc receptor-blocked, then stained for CD45, CD4, CD3, CD8A and CD103, with DAPI used for live/dead discrimination. A miRNeasy kit was used to purify total RNA from the sorted CD103+ and CD103- CD8+ T cells. Tumor-infiltrating CD8+ cytotoxic T cells were sorted according to CD103 expression so that tissue-resident memory (TRM) cells were separated from non-TRM cells. Patients with treatment-naive lung cancer were used as donors. Upon referral, patients with respiratory malignancies who were newly diagnosed and untreated were recruited prospectively. Remarks on this clonotype: Its specific antigen is unknown. Base qualities are not provided; no much larger clone lies one nucleotide away.

The full study reports these points: Compared with tumor non-TRM cells, tumor TRM cells had a significantly more restricted TCR repertoire, with lower Shannon-Wiener and inverse Simpson diversity. The most expanded clonotype averaged approximately 20% of sequenced TRM cells per patient, suggesting expansion of a single tumor antigen-specific clone. Expanded clonotypes accounted for 65% to 85% of tumor TRM repertoires on average, versus approximately 52% of tumor non-TRM repertoires.

Looking up the germline V gene (reference sequence) yields CDR1 SEHNR and CDR2 FQNEAQ. V drops 5 bases and J drops 6 bases, leaving 11 bases in between. The CDR3 sequence holds 13 residues, the cysteine and phenylalanine included. Only CDR3 DNA is held: 39 bases, read in frame from base 1. Recombination connected TRBV7-9 to TRBJ1-5; too little of a D gene remains to name it. The sample comprised CD103+ CD8+ T cells from lung tumor tissue. According to the study, the label for this sample's cell subset or site signals: tissue-resident memory (TRM) CD8+ CTLs. The clonotype originates from a human donor with treatment-naive lung cancer (subtype not recorded). The DNA reads as follows: TGTGCCAGCAGCCTCTCATCGGGTCAGCCCCAGCATTTT. Its protein product is CASSLSSGQPQHF.